This T cell receptor beta chain was identified in a study of blood T cell repertoires in COVID-19. Per germline, CDR1 MNHEY and CDR2 SVGAGI. The trim removed 11 bases at V and 8 bases at J, leaving 15 bases unmatched. The CDR3 totals 15 residues. Method: immunoSEQ multiplex PCR; TCRdb's copy keeps in-frame clones and lacks some. The sample holds just over 300,000 clones, roughly 90% seen once. V usage is TRBV6-5 and J usage is TRBJ1-4; TRBD1 aligns across 9 bases. Sequenced material: peripheral blood. The sequence derives from a man aged 18 to 30 with active or convalescent COVID-19. The CDR3 is CAGKNGQGIGEKLFF. The CDR3 DNA follows: TGTGCCGGAAAAAACGGACAGGGGATTGGCGAAAAACTGTTTTTT.